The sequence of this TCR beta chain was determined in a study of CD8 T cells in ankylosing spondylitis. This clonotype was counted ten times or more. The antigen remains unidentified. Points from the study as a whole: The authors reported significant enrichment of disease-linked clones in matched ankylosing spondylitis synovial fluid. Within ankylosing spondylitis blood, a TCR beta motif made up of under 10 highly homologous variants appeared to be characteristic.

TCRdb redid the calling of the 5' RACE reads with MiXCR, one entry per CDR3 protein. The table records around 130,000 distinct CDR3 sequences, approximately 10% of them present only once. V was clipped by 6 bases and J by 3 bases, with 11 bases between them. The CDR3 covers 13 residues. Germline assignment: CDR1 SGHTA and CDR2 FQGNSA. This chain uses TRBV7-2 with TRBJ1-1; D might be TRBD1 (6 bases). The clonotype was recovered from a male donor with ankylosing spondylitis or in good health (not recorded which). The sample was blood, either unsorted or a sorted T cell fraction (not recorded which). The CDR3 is CASRNRVDTEAFF. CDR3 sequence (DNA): TGTGCCAGCAGAAACAGGGTCGACACTGAAGCTTTCTTT.